Listed below are T cell receptor beta chains from one sample, sequenced in a study of patients and donors after allogeneic stem cell transplantation. TCRdb used MiXCR to reprocess the RT-PCR reads, holding one entry per CDR3 protein. This sample has about 410,000 distinct CDR3 sequences, with 15% to 20% found just once. The specimen sequenced was blood, either unsorted or a sorted T cell fraction (not recorded which). Receptors were obtained from a human donor who was either an allogeneic HSCT recipient or a stem cell or donor lymphocyte infusion donor (not recorded which). It is not recorded whose cells these are; they may come from a transplant donor. Each CDR3 is given with its conserved first and last residue. The D gene is left open where the match is weak. Clone size appears in some rows only: once, few, many, or a class for an expanded clone.

CDR3 length: 15
V gene: TRBV6-5
clone size: .
D gene: TRBD2
J gene: TRBJ2-7
CDR3 DNA: TGTGCCAGCAGTTACTCTGGAGCGGGAGCCTACGAGCAGTACTTC
CDR3 protein: CASSYSGAGAYEQYF

CDR3 length: 15
V gene: TRBV5-1
clone size: few
D gene: .
J gene: TRBJ2-5
CDR3 DNA: TGCGCCAGCAGCTTGGTCGGGGGCGGCCAAGAGACCCAGTACTTC
CDR3 protein: CASSLVGGGQETQYF

CDR3 length: 14
V gene: TRBV28
clone size: few
D gene: TRBD1
J gene: TRBJ2-7
CDR3 DNA: TGTGCCAGCATAGGGGACAGGTTCTCCTACGAGCAGTACTTC
CDR3 protein: CASIGDRFSYEQYF

CDR3 length: 16
V gene: TRBV5-4
clone size: .
D gene: .
J gene: TRBJ1-1
CDR3 DNA: TGTGCCAGCAGCCCATGGGGGCCACATCAGAACACTGAAGCTTTCTTT
CDR3 protein: CASSPWGPHQNTEAFF

CDR3 length: 16
V gene: TRBV6-2/TRBV6-3
clone size: .
D gene: TRBD2
J gene: TRBJ2-5
CDR3 DNA: TGTGCCAGCAGTTACGTGGGACTAGGGGAACAAGAGACCCAGTACTTC
CDR3 protein: CASSYVGLGEQETQYF

CDR3 length: 14
V gene: TRBV19
clone size: few
D gene: .
J gene: TRBJ1-1
CDR3 DNA: TGTGCCAGTAGTATAGAGGGAAGGAACACTGAAGCTTTCTTT
CDR3 protein: CASSIEGRNTEAFF

CDR3 length: 16
V gene: TRBV6-4
clone size: .
D gene: TRBD1
J gene: TRBJ2-1
CDR3 DNA: TGTGCCAGCAGTGACGGGAGGACAGGGGGCTTGAATGAGCAGTTCTTC
CDR3 protein: CASSDGRTGGLNEQFF

CDR3 length: 17
V gene: TRBV7-9
clone size: .
D gene: .
J gene: TRBJ2-1
CDR3 DNA: TGTGCCAGCAGCTTATCTCTAGCTCTAAGGGACTACAATGAGCAGTTCTTC
CDR3 protein: CASSLSLALRDYNEQFF

CDR3 length: 15
V gene: TRBV27
clone size: .
D gene: .
J gene: TRBJ2-5
CDR3 DNA: TGTGCCAGCAGTCAAAGCCCCGGCAGGGGAGAGACCCAGTACTTC
CDR3 protein: CASSQSPGRGETQYF

CDR3 length: 15
V gene: TRBV9
clone size: .
D gene: .
J gene: TRBJ2-2
CDR3 DNA: TGTGCCAGCAGCGCTCAGCGGGCGAACACCGGGGAGCTGTTTTTT
CDR3 protein: CASSAQRANTGELFF

CDR3 length: 15
V gene: TRBV7-9
clone size: .
D gene: .
J gene: TRBJ2-3
CDR3 DNA: TGTGCCAGCAGCTTACGGGGACGGTACTCAGATACGCAGTATTTT
CDR3 protein: CASSLRGRYSDTQYF

CDR3 length: 13
V gene: TRBV4-1
clone size: .
D gene: .
J gene: TRBJ1-2
CDR3 DNA: TGCGCCAGCAGCCTCACTAACCCGGGGGGCTACACCTTC
CDR3 protein: CASSLTNPGGYTF

CDR3 length: 12
V gene: TRBV6-1
clone size: .
D gene: TRBD2
J gene: TRBJ2-7
CDR3 DNA: TGTGCCAGCAGGCACTCTAGCGGGAGCCCGAACTTC
CDR3 protein: CASRHSSGSPNF

CDR3 length: 17
V gene: TRBV18
clone size: few
D gene: TRBD2
J gene: TRBJ2-7
CDR3 DNA: TGTGCCAGCTCCCCCCTACCCGCTAGCGGGGGTGCCTACGAGCAGTACTTC
CDR3 protein: CASSPLPASGGAYEQYF

CDR3 length: 15
V gene: TRBV4-1
clone size: .
D gene: TRBD1
J gene: TRBJ1-2
CDR3 DNA: TGCGCCAGCAGCCAAGATGTGACAGGGAGCTATGGCTACACCTTC
CDR3 protein: CASSQDVTGSYGYTF

CDR3 length: 15
V gene: TRBV7-8
clone size: many
D gene: TRBD1
J gene: TRBJ2-7
CDR3 DNA: TGTGCCAGCAGCGTAGACAGGGGGCAGGCCTACGAGCAGTACTTC
CDR3 protein: CASSVDRGQAYEQYF

CDR3 length: 14
V gene: TRBV25-1
clone size: few
D gene: .
J gene: TRBJ1-1
CDR3 DNA: TGTGCCAGCAGTGAATCTGAGGGTTGGACTGAAGCTTTCTTT
CDR3 protein: CASSESEGWTEAFF

CDR3 length: 14
V gene: TRBV2
clone size: .
D gene: .
J gene: TRBJ1-5
CDR3 DNA: TGTGCCAGCAGTGCGCACCTTCTAAATCAGCCCCAGCATTTT
CDR3 protein: CASSAHLLNQPQHF

CDR3 length: 19
V gene: TRBV28
clone size: .
D gene: TRBD2
J gene: TRBJ2-3
CDR3 DNA: TGTGCCAGCAGTTTAAACCTCCTCTCTAGCGGGGCAAGCACAGATACGCAGTATTTT
CDR3 protein: CASSLNLLSSGASTDTQYF

CDR3 length: 17
V gene: TRBV6-1
clone size: .
D gene: .
J gene: TRBJ1-2
CDR3 DNA: TGTGCCAGCAGCTCTACCGGGACATCCTTGGGGAGCTATGGCTACACCTTC
CDR3 protein: CASSSTGTSLGSYGYTF

CDR3 length: 14
V gene: TRBV20-1
clone size: many
D gene: .
J gene: TRBJ2-1
CDR3 DNA: TGCAGTGCCCCCCAAGGGGGGCCGGAGAATGAGCAGTTCTTC
CDR3 protein: CSAPQGGPENEQFF

CDR3 length: 11
V gene: TRBV20-1
clone size: few
D gene: .
J gene: TRBJ2-7
CDR3 DNA: TGCAGTGCTAGAGCCTCCGACGAGCAGTACTTC
CDR3 protein: CSARASDEQYF

CDR3 length: 18
V gene: TRBV24-1
clone size: .
D gene: TRBD1
J gene: TRBJ2-6
CDR3 DNA: TGTGCCACCAGTGACCCCACCGGGACAGGGTCTGGGGCCAACGTCCTGACTTTC
CDR3 protein: CATSDPTGTGSGANVLTF

CDR3 length: 16
V gene: TRBV7-2
clone size: many
D gene: TRBD2
J gene: TRBJ2-1
CDR3 DNA: TGTGCCAGCAGCCTCAATAGCGGGGGATCCTACAATGAGCAGTTCTTC
CDR3 protein: CASSLNSGGSYNEQFF

CDR3 length: 14
V gene: TRBV12-3/TRBV12-4
clone size: few
D gene: TRBD2
J gene: TRBJ2-7
CDR3 DNA: TGTGCCAGCAGTCAAGGGACTAGCAGCTACGAGCAGTACTTC
CDR3 protein: CASSQGTSSYEQYF

CDR3 length: 15
V gene: TRBV7-2
clone size: .
D gene: TRBD2
J gene: TRBJ2-3
CDR3 DNA: TGTGCCAGCAGCTCGACTAGCGGGCCGGCAGATACGCAGTATTTT
CDR3 protein: CASSSTSGPADTQYF

CDR3 length: 17
V gene: TRBV7-9
clone size: few
D gene: TRBD1
J gene: TRBJ2-5
CDR3 DNA: TGTGCCAGCAGCAGCTATGGGGGGACAGGGCCCCAAGAGACCCAGTACTTC
CDR3 protein: CASSSYGGTGPQETQYF

CDR3 length: 14
V gene: TRBV7-2
clone size: .
D gene: TRBD1
J gene: TRBJ1-2
CDR3 DNA: TGTGCCAGCAGCCCGGACAGGCGAACCTATGGCTACACCTTC
CDR3 protein: CASSPDRRTYGYTF

CDR3 length: 15
V gene: TRBV4-1
clone size: few
D gene: .
J gene: TRBJ2-7
CDR3 DNA: TGCGCCAGCAGCCAAGACCGCGGAGGGGACTACGAGCAGTACTTC
CDR3 protein: CASSQDRGGDYEQYF

CDR3 length: 16
V gene: TRBV13
clone size: .
D gene: TRBD2
J gene: TRBJ2-3
CDR3 DNA: TGTGCCAGCAGTTCTCCTCTGGGCGGGAGGGGAGATACGCAGTATTTT
CDR3 protein: CASSSPLGGRGDTQYF

CDR3 length: 13
V gene: TRBV20-1
clone size: .
D gene: TRBD2
J gene: TRBJ2-3
CDR3 DNA: TGCAGTGCTAGCCTAGCGGGAGGAGATACGCAGTATTTT
CDR3 protein: CSASLAGGDTQYF

CDR3 length: 13
V gene: TRBV19
clone size: .
D gene: .
J gene: TRBJ2-1
CDR3 DNA: TGTGCCAGTAGTACCATGGGGTACAATGAGCAGTTCTTC
CDR3 protein: CASSTMGYNEQFF

CDR3 length: 14
V gene: TRBV12-3/TRBV12-4
clone size: .
D gene: TRBD1
J gene: TRBJ2-2
CDR3 DNA: TGTGCCAGCAGTCGAGGGACAGACACCGGGGAGCTGTTTTTT
CDR3 protein: CASSRGTDTGELFF

CDR3 length: 15
V gene: TRBV20-1
clone size: .
D gene: .
J gene: TRBJ1-2
CDR3 DNA: TGCAGTGCTAGAGAGGAGGGGTGGCTAGACTATGGCTACACCTTC
CDR3 protein: CSAREEGWLDYGYTF

CDR3 length: 12
V gene: TRBV27
clone size: many
D gene: .
J gene: TRBJ2-1
CDR3 DNA: TGTGCCAGCAGCTTAGTAGGCAATGAGCAGTTCTTC
CDR3 protein: CASSLVGNEQFF

CDR3 length: 18
V gene: TRBV7-2
clone size: .
D gene: .
J gene: TRBJ2-7
CDR3 DNA: TGTGCCAGCAGCTTAGCGAGGATTCGGCTATCGAGCTCCTACGAGCAGTACTTC
CDR3 protein: CASSLARIRLSSSYEQYF

CDR3 length: 15
V gene: TRBV6-5
clone size: few
D gene: .
J gene: TRBJ2-3
CDR3 DNA: TGTGCCAGCAGTTACTCTCGGGTGGTGGCAGATACGCAGTATTTT
CDR3 protein: CASSYSRVVADTQYF

CDR3 length: 15
V gene: TRBV7-7
clone size: .
D gene: TRBD2
J gene: TRBJ2-1
CDR3 DNA: TGTGCCAGCAGCTTAAGGACTAGAGGGAAGAGTGAGCAGTTCTTC
CDR3 protein: CASSLRTRGKSEQFF

CDR3 length: 12
V gene: TRBV4-1
clone size: .
D gene: .
J gene: TRBJ1-1
CDR3 DNA: TGCGCCAGCAGCCAAGTGAACAGGGAGAGGATCTTT
CDR3 protein: CASSQVNRERIF

CDR3 length: 18
V gene: TRBV20-1
clone size: few
D gene: TRBD1
J gene: TRBJ2-1
CDR3 DNA: TGCAGTGCTAGCTCCGGGACAGGGACCTTGAGCTCCTACAATGAGCAGTTCTTC
CDR3 protein: CSASSGTGTLSSYNEQFF

CDR3 length: 15
V gene: TRBV9
clone size: .
D gene: .
J gene: TRBJ2-2
CDR3 DNA: TGTGCCAGCAGCGTAGCTTGGCGGAACACCGGGGAGCTGTTTTTT
CDR3 protein: CASSVAWRNTGELFF

CDR3 length: 16
V gene: TRBV20-1
clone size: .
D gene: .
J gene: TRBJ1-5
CDR3 DNA: TGCAGTGCTAGAGACCCTACTTGGACAGGCAATCAGCCCCAGCATTTT
CDR3 protein: CSARDPTWTGNQPQHF

CDR3 length: 16
V gene: TRBV5-1
clone size: .
D gene: .
J gene: TRBJ2-3
CDR3 DNA: TGCGCCAGCAGCCCACAGGACGTGGCTAGCACAGATACGCAGTATTTT
CDR3 protein: CASSPQDVASTDTQYF

CDR3 length: 11
V gene: TRBV2
clone size: many
D gene: .
J gene: TRBJ2-3
CDR3 DNA: TGTGCCAGCAGTGAGCCAGATACGCAGTATTTT
CDR3 protein: CASSEPDTQYF

CDR3 length: 15
V gene: TRBV24-1
clone size: .
D gene: TRBD2
J gene: TRBJ2-1
CDR3 DNA: TGTGCCACCAGTGCGGCGGGAGGGCCGTACAATGAGCAGTTCTTC
CDR3 protein: CATSAAGGPYNEQFF

CDR3 length: 14
V gene: TRBV20-1
clone size: many
D gene: .
J gene: TRBJ1-2
CDR3 DNA: TGCAGTGCTAGAGGGGGGCAGGGTAACTATGGCTACACCTTC
CDR3 protein: CSARGGQGNYGYTF

CDR3 length: 14
V gene: TRBV4-3
clone size: many
D gene: .
J gene: TRBJ2-5
CDR3 DNA: TGCGCCAGCAGCCAACTAGGGGGTACGGAGACCCAGTACTTC
CDR3 protein: CASSQLGGTETQYF

CDR3 length: 14
V gene: TRBV7-9
clone size: few
D gene: .
J gene: TRBJ1-4
CDR3 DNA: TGTGCCAGCAGCGCCCTGAAGGGGGATGAAAAACTGTTTTTT
CDR3 protein: CASSALKGDEKLFF

CDR3 length: 16
V gene: TRBV12-3/TRBV12-4
clone size: .
D gene: .
J gene: TRBJ2-6
CDR3 DNA: TGTGCCAGCAGCTACGATGAGGGGCCTGGGGCCAACGTCCTGACTTTC
CDR3 protein: CASSYDEGPGANVLTF

CDR3 length: 19
V gene: TRBV6-5
clone size: .
D gene: TRBD1
J gene: TRBJ1-6
CDR3 DNA: TGTGCCAGCAGTTACTGGTATCGGGACAGGACCTCAAGGGGTTCACCCCTCCACTTT
CDR3 protein: CASSYWYRDRTSRGSPLHF

CDR3 length: 15
V gene: TRBV5-1
clone size: few
D gene: .
J gene: TRBJ2-7
CDR3 DNA: TGCGCCAGCAGCTCATCCTTGGCGGGTATAAGGGAGCAGTACTTC
CDR3 protein: CASSSSLAGIREQYF